This entry lists 21 T cell receptor beta chains sequenced from one sample in a study of blood T cell repertoires in COVID-19 (dated by TCRdb to about 2020). The protocol used for the library was the immunoSEQ multiplex PCR assay. TCRdb limited this immuneACCESS table to in-frame rearrangements with V and J called. A share of clones is missing; checked studies link under half to unresolved V genes, and the rest is unexplained. A total of 56,000 or so clones appear in this sample, roughly 89% of them only once. 4% of the sample belongs to the ten largest clones. The material sequenced was peripheral blood. The receptors derive from a man aged 50-60 years with acute or convalescent COVID-19.

The chain combines TRBV19 with TRBJ1-5, with D hard to call. This CDR3 is built from 15 residues. Trimming stripped 7 bases from V and 1 base from J, with 14 bases between. Germline V gene lookup returns CDR1 LNHDA and CDR2 SQIVND (reference sequence). The CDR3 DNA sequence: TGTGCCAGTAATTCGGGGATTGGGAGCAATCAGCCCCAGCATTTT. Translating gives CASNSGIGSNQPQHF.

This CDR3 is CASSTSGQGIYGYTF. Here the CDR3 DNA reads TGTGCCAGTAGCACGTCAGGACAGGGGATCTATGGCTACACCTTC. The V and J genes are TRBV19 and TRBJ1-2; 9 bases align to TRBD1. From germline, CDR1 is LNHDA and CDR2 SQIVND (reference sequence). There are 15 residues in the CDR3. With 6 bases clipped from V and 4 bases from J, the junction kept 9 bases outside the gene matches.

The chain employs TRBV6-5 and TRBJ2-4; D gene ambiguous. Per germline, CDR1 MNHEY and CDR2 SVGAGI. CDR3 length equals 16 residues. V was cut by 0 bases and J by 0 bases, with 9 bases left in between. The CDR3 loop reads CASSYSGSLAKNIQYF. CDR3 bases: TGTGCCAGCAGTTACTCGGGCTCTTTAGCCAAAAACATTCAGTACTTC.

The rearrangement links TRBV9 to TRBJ2-7; TRBD2 might be the D (5 bases). The germline V gene has CDR1 SGDLS and CDR2 YYNGEE. This CDR3 region has 13 residues. V lost 3 bases and J 5 bases, leaving 12 bases between the germline ends. For the CDR3, the DNA is TGTGCCAGCAGCGGGGAGTCCTGGAACGAGCAGTACTTC. It translates to CASSGESWNEQYF. Supplemented by reference TRBV9 and TRBJ2-7, the full variable domain reads DSGVTQTPKHLITATGQRVTLRCSPRSGDLSVYWYQQSLDQGLQFLIQYYNGEERAKGNILERFSAQQFPDLHSELNLSSLELGDSALYFCASSGESWNEQYFGPGTRLTVT.

The chain joins TRBV10-3 to TRBJ1-4, with D possibly matching TRBD1 (5 bases). This CDR3 comprises 15 residues. Trimming cost V 2 bases and J 5 bases, with 12 bases left between them. Germline V gives CDR1 ENHRY, CDR2 SYGVKD. The DNA for the CDR3 is TGTGCCATCAGTGAGAATCGGGGGATAAATGAAAAACTGTTTTTT. Residues: CAISENRGINEKLFF.

This sequence joins TRBV5-1 and TRBJ2-5; TRBD2 aligns across 11 bases. In germline, CDR1 is SGHRS, CDR2 YFSETQ. This CDR3 comprises 17 residues. With 3 bases clipped from V and 2 bases from J, the junction kept 9 bases outside the gene matches. This CDR3 is CASSYSRGLAEQETQYF. CDR3 nucleotide sequence: TGCGCCAGCAGCTACAGCCGGGGACTAGCGGAACAAGAGACCCAGTACTTC.

The chain links TRBV2 to TRBJ1-1, with TRBD1 matching 7 bases. The CDR3 sequence is 14 residues long. V lost 6 bases, J lost 1 base, and 5 bases stayed unmatched. Germline lookup yields CDR1 SNHLY and CDR2 FYNNEI. The CDR3 DNA sequence: TGTGCCAGCAGCCCGACAGGGCGGAACACTGAAGCTTTCTTT. It specifies CASSPTGRNTEAFF.

The chain recombines TRBV7-8 with TRBJ1-5; a possible D gene is TRBD1 (5 bases). This CDR3 is 13 amino acids long. CDR1 SGHVS and CDR2 FQNEAQ come from the germline V gene. V was cut by 5 bases and J by 3 bases, with 8 bases left in between. The CDR3 spells CASSAGLNQPQHF. For the CDR3, the DNA is TGTGCCAGCAGCGCGGGACTCAATCAGCCCCAGCATTTT.

This sequence joins TRBV6-1 and TRBJ2-5, with D possibly matching TRBD2 (7 bases). Trimming cost V 2 bases and J 4 bases, with 17 bases left between them. Per the germline V gene, CDR1 is MNHNS and CDR2 is SASEGT. The length of the CDR3 is 16 residues. The CDR3 coding sequence is TGTGCCAGCAGTGAACGAGGTGGGGGGGCTGTAGAGACCCAGTACTTC. This gives the protein CASSERGGGAVETQYF.

The V gene is TRBV4-1, the J gene TRBJ2-7; 15 bases align to TRBD2. The J segment lost 3 bases and the V segment lost 1 base, leaving 13 bases of the junction unmatched. Germline V gene sequence: CDR1 MGHRA, CDR2 YSYEKL. This CDR3 is 20 amino acids long. The CDR3 loop is CASSQGGGTSGRYRRYEQYF. In nucleotides, the CDR3 is TGCGCCAGCAGCCAAGGAGGGGGGACTAGCGGGAGGTACCGCCGCTACGAGCAGTACTTC.

The V and J genes are TRBV4-1 and TRBJ2-7; a possible D gene is TRBD2 (5 bases). V was pared by 4 bases and J by 0 bases, with 13 bases between. The CDR3 length is 15 residues. CDR1 is MGHRA, CDR2 YSYEKL, per germline. This CDR3 is CASSLGLRSSYEQYF. The CDR3 DNA is TGCGCCAGCAGCCTTGGACTGAGGAGCTCCTACGAGCAGTACTTC.

The rearrangement uses TRBV4-2 and TRBJ1-1; D perhaps matches TRBD1 (5 bases). This CDR3 is 17 amino acids long. V was cut by 0 bases and J by 4 bases, with 18 bases left in between. From germline, CDR1 is LGHNA and CDR2 YNFKEQ. The CDR3 nucleotides are TGTGCCAGCAGCCAAGAGGGGGGAACACCCCGGGGCACTGAAGCTTTCTTT. It yields the protein CASSQEGGTPRGTEAFF.

This chain joins TRBV2 and TRBJ2-7; D might be TRBD1 (6 bases). The germline V and J ends were trimmed by 4 bases and 7 bases, with 17 bases remaining between them. The germline V gene has CDR1 SNHLY and CDR2 FYNNEI. CDR3 size: 14 residues. CDR3 loop: CASSVGAGVGEQYF. CDR3 bases: TGTGCCAGCAGTGTAGGTGCAGGGGTGGGGGAGCAGTACTTC.

The rearrangement links TRBV7-9 to TRBJ2-5; D remains unclear. Germline CDR1 reads SEHNR; CDR2 reads FQNEAQ (reference sequence). Trimming took 3 bases from V and 5 from J, leaving 10 bases between them. There are 13 residues in the CDR3. Here the CDR3 reads CASSFPGSETQYF. The CDR3, as DNA: TGTGCCAGCAGCTTTCCAGGATCGGAGACCCAGTACTTC.

The J gene is TRBJ1-4, the V gene TRBV6-1; unclear D gene. The CDR3 extends over 15 amino acids. V was pared by 2 bases and J by 0 bases, with 7 bases between. The germline gives CDR1 MNHNS, CDR2 SASEGT. The CDR3 coding sequence is TGTGCCAGCAGTGAACAGGTTGCAACTAATGAAAAACTGTTTTTT. It specifies CASSEQVATNEKLFF.

This sequence joins TRBV7-9 and TRBJ1-1; D is undetermined. Germline-derived CDR1 and CDR2 are SEHNR and FQNEAQ (reference sequence). The CDR3 is made up of 15 amino acids. Trimming stripped 3 bases from V and 1 base from J, with 12 bases between. CDR3 protein: CASSLEKYGNTEAFF. The CDR3 nucleotides are TGTGCCAGCAGCTTGGAGAAGTACGGGAACACTGAAGCTTTCTTT. The full variable domain, completed using reference TRBV7-9 and TRBJ1-1, is DTGVSQNPRHKITKRGQNVTFRCDPISEHNRLYWYRQTLGQGPEFLTYFQNEAQLEKSRLLSDRFSAERPKGSFSTLEIQRTEQGDSAMYLCASSLEKYGNTEAFFGQGTRLTVV.

This clone appeared once. The gene calls are TRBV5-4 and TRBJ1-1; maybe TRBD1 (6 bases). Trimming left V 4 bases short and J 12 bases short, with 16 bases between. The CDR3 is made up of 12 amino acids. Germline V gives CDR1 SGHNT, CDR2 YYREEE (reference sequence). The CDR3 region has the DNA TGTGCCAGCAGCCGACAGGCAAGTATGCCTTTCTTT. Its translation is CASSRQASMPFF.

The V and J genes are TRBV11-2 and TRBJ2-7, with 7 bases lining up with TRBD2. Germline values: CDR1 SGHAT, CDR2 FQNNGV. The junction had 8 bases not matched to a gene; V was cut back by 4 bases and J by 11 bases. This CDR3 is 12 amino acids long. This CDR3 reads CASSSRDYQEYF. The CDR3 bases are TGTGCCAGCAGCTCCCGGGACTACCAGGAGTACTTC.

In its sample, this clone was seen once. This chain links TRBV4-2 with TRBJ1-5, with D hard to call. The V and J ends lost 0 bases and 6 bases respectively, with 9 bases between them. Germline V gene data show CDR1 as LGHNA and CDR2 as YNFKEQ. The CDR3 covers 14 residues. CDR3 sequence: CASSQERVSQPQHF. As DNA, the CDR3 is TGTGCCAGCAGCCAAGAGAGGGTAAGTCAGCCCCAGCATTTT.

CDR3 sequence reads: CASSYGGDGETQYF. In nucleotides, the CDR3 is TGTGCCAGCAGTTACGGAGGGGATGGAGAGACCCAGTACTTC. The chain links TRBV6-5 to TRBJ2-5, with D perhaps TRBD2 (6 bases). In germline, CDR1 is MNHEY, CDR2 SVGAGI. Trimming removed 2 bases from V and 4 bases from J, with 11 bases in between. The CDR3 spans 14 residues.

By frequency in the sample, this clone is medium-sized. The rearrangement joins TRBV19 to TRBJ2-1, with 7 bases aligning to TRBD1. J gave up 0 bases and V 5 bases, and 4 bases lay outside the gene matches. Germline lookup yields CDR1 LNHDA and CDR2 SQIVND (reference sequence). This CDR3 is built from 15 residues. CDR3 DNA sequence: TGTGCCAGTAGTCTCCGGGACAGCTCCTACAATGAGCAGTTCTTC. It codes for CASSLRDSSYNEQFF.